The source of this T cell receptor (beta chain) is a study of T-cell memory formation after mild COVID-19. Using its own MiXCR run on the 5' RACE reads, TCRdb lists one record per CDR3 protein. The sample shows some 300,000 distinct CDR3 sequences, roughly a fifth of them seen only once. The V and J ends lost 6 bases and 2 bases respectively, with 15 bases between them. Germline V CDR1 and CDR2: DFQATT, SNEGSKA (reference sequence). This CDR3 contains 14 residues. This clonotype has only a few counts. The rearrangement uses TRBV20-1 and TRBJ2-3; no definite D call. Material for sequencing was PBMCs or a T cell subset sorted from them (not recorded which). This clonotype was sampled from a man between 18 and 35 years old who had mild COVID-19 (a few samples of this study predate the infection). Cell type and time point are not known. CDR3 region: CSAQPAGVTDTQYF. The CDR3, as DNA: TGCAGTGCCCAACCCGCCGGAGTCACAGATACGCAGTATTTT.